Presented here are 11 T cell receptor beta chains from one specimen sequenced in a study of CD8 T cells in Susac syndrome (dated by TCRdb to the late 2010s). Receptor libraries were prepared by the immunoSEQ multiplex PCR assay. RNA was extracted using the RNeasy kit, and about 0.5 to 1 microgram was reverse transcribed with random hexamers. TCRdb reanalyzed the raw reads on its own, using fastp at Q25 for trimming and MiXCR for clone calling, and kept in-frame beta chains. Identical CDR3 protein sequences are pooled into one entry, listed with their most common genes and DNA. This sample comprises 200,000 or so distinct CDR3 sequences, around 95% of them detected only once. The ten largest clones capture 0.075% to 0.1% of the sample. The sample comprised CD4+ T cells from PBMCs. These receptor sequences come from a human donor with Susac syndrome.

This sequence joins TRBV28 and TRBJ2-7; D may be TRBD1 (8 bases). This CDR3 contains 14 residues. Germline V gene lookup returns CDR1 MDHEN and CDR2 SYDVKM. The V end was cut by 7 bases, the J end by 1 base, with 14 bases between. CDR3 sequence: CASNLQGGSYEQYF. The CDR3 DNA reads as TGTGCCAGCAACCTACAGGGGGGGTCCTACGAGCAGTACTTC.

The chain recombines TRBV6-2 or TRBV6-3 with TRBJ2-2; TRBD2 aligns across 11 bases. Germline-derived CDR1 and CDR2 are MNHEY and SVGEGT. V was clipped by 7 bases and J by 4 bases; unmatched bases: 5. This CDR3 has 15 amino acids. The CDR3 DNA reads TGTGCCAGCAACCCCGGGACTAGCGGCACCGGGGAGCTGTTTTTT. This sequence encodes CASNPGTSGTGELFF.

The V and J genes are TRBV20-1 and TRBJ2-7; tentatively, D is TRBD1 (6 bases). CDR1 and CDR2 (germline): DFQATT, SNEGSKA (reference sequence). This CDR3 comprises 12 residues. The ends were cut back, 5 bases at V and 6 bases at J, with 14 bases in the middle. The CDR3 reads CSAPRGLTEQYF. The CDR3 DNA reads TGCAGTGCTCCCAGGGGATTGACCGAGCAGTACTTC.

This sequence joins TRBV19 and TRBJ1-5; D is possibly TRBD1 (6 bases). Trimming took 9 bases from V and 3 from J, leaving 12 bases between them. The CDR3 length is 13 residues. Germline-derived CDR1 and CDR2 are LNHDA and SQIVND (reference sequence). Here the CDR3 DNA reads TGTGCCAGCACGACAGGCTACAATCAGCCCCAGCATTTT. It yields the protein CASTTGYNQPQHF.

This chain links TRBV7-9 with TRBJ2-7; TRBD1 matches 7 bases. The CDR3 is 15 amino acids. V lost 5 bases, J lost 3 bases, and 10 bases stayed unmatched. In germline, CDR1 is SEHNR, CDR2 FQNEAQ (reference sequence). The CDR3 protein is CASSAYRGPYYEQYF. CDR3 DNA: TGTGCCAGCAGCGCATATAGGGGGCCCTACTACGAGCAGTACTTC. The whole variable domain, remainder taken from reference TRBV7-9 and TRBJ2-7, is DTGVSQNPRHKITKRGQNVTFRCDPISEHNRLYWYRQTLGQGPEFLTYFQNEAQLEKSRLLSDRFSAERPKGSFSTLEIQRTEQGDSAMYLCASSAYRGPYYEQYFGPGTRLTVT.

V is TRBV4-2 and J is TRBJ2-1; a weak D match, TRBD2 (6 bases). There are 16 residues in the CDR3. V was trimmed by 4 bases and J by 5 bases, leaving 18 bases between them. The V gene's germline CDR1 is LGHNA and CDR2 YNFKEQ. As DNA, the CDR3 is TGTGCCAGCAGCCGCTCTCCGGGGGTCGGAGACAATGAGCAGTTCTTC. This codes for CASSRSPGVGDNEQFF.

In DNA, the CDR3 is TGCGCCAGCAGCCCGACGACAGGAGCAATCGTGGAGACCCAGTACTTC. The encoded protein is CASSPTTGAIVETQYF. This chain links TRBV5-1 with TRBJ2-5; D may be TRBD1 (6 bases). Germline CDR1 is SGHRS and CDR2 is YFSETQ. This CDR3 comprises 16 residues. Trimming took off 4 bases at V and 5 bases at J, with 21 bases between the two ends.

The rearrangement joins TRBV15 to TRBJ2-2; 10 bases align to TRBD2. The CDR3 is 18 amino acids. CDR1 is LNHNV, CDR2 YYDKDF, per germline (reference sequence). The V segment lost 3 bases and the J segment 5 bases; nucleotides outside the gene matches: 12. CDR3 DNA sequence: TGTGCCACCAGCAGTGACTTAAGCGGGGGGGCCGGAACCGGGGAGCTGTTTTTT. As protein: CATSSDLSGGAGTGELFF. Full variable domain (rest looked up from reference TRBV15 and TRBJ2-2): DAMVIQNPRYQVTQFGKPVTLSCSQTLNHNVMYWYQQKSSQAPKLLFHYYDKDFNNEADTPDNFQSRRPNTSFCFLDIRSPGLGDTAMYLCATSSDLSGGAGTGELFFGEGSRLTVL.

The genes are TRBV20-1 and TRBJ2-7, with TRBD1 matching 8 bases. Per the germline V gene, CDR1 is DFQATT and CDR2 is SNEGSKA (reference sequence). This CDR3 has 13 amino acids. V was pared by 5 bases and J by 3 bases, with 6 bases of the junction left unmatched. CDR3 in DNA: TGCAGTGCTCCCGGGACAGGCTACTACGAGCAGTACTTC. As protein: CSAPGTGYYEQYF.

The chain carries TRBV7-2 and TRBJ1-1, with D unresolved. There are 14 residues in the CDR3. V lost 2 bases and J lost 2, with 9 bases in between. Germline lookup yields CDR1 SGHTA and CDR2 FQGNSA. The CDR3 DNA sequence: TGTGCCAGCAGCTTAACTGGGGTAAACACTGAAGCTTTCTTT. It specifies CASSLTGVNTEAFF.

In this sample, this clonotype turned up once. The chain joins TRBV18 to TRBJ1-1; 7 nucleotides align to TRBD1. Looked up from germline, CDR1 is KGHSH and CDR2 is LQKENI. This CDR3 region has 15 residues. V lost 1 base to trimming and J lost 3 bases; unmatched junction nucleotides: 5. The CDR3 nucleotides are TGTGCCAGCTCACCACGGGACAGTGGGGACACTGAAGCTTTCTTT. It yields the protein CASSPRDSGDTEAFF.